Listed here is a single T cell receptor beta chain. Its specificity is not known. Trimming pared 7 bases from V and 6 bases from J, leaving 19 bases between. Per the germline V gene, CDR1 is MNHEY and CDR2 is SMNVEV (reference sequence). The CDR3 covers 14 residues. This table comes from immunoSEQ multiplex PCR, and its TCRdb copy is limited to in-frame clones, with some not included. The data contain roughly 500,000 clones, over 70% of them singletons. These data originate in a study of shared clonotypes between healthy human individuals. Study-level background: A few men and a couple of women, aged 18 to 49, were donors. Findings of the study overall: The small donor group covered limited genetic and exposure diversity.

Every donor was a Caucasian adult from Nashville, Tennessee. The clonotype was recovered from a woman between 35 and 50 years old in good health. Some clones in this sample may be carry-over from other donors' samples. The sequencing input was PBMCs. The chain employs TRBV27 and TRBJ2-7; D is perhaps TRBD1 or TRBD2 (5 bases each). The CDR3: CASIGLRGRGEQYF. The CDR3 nucleotides read TGTGCCAGCATCGGCCTCCGGGGACGGGGCGAGCAGTACTTC.